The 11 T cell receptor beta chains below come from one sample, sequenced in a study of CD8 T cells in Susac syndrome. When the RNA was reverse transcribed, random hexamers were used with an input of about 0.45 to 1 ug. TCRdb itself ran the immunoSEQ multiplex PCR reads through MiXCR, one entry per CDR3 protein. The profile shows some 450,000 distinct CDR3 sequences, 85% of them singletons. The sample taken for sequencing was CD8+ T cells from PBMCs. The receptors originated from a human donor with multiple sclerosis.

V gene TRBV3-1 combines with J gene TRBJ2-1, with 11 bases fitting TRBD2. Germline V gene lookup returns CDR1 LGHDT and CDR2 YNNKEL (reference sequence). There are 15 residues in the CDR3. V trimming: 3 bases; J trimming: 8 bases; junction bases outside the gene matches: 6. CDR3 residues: CASSHPSGGPYEQFF. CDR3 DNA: TGTGCCAGCAGCCACCCTAGCGGGGGGCCCTATGAGCAGTTCTTC.

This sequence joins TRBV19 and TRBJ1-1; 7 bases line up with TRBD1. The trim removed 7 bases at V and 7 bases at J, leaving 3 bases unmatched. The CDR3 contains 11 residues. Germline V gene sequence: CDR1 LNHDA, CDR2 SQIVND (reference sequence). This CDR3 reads CASTPGGEAFF. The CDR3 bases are TGTGCCAGTACCCCAGGGGGTGAAGCTTTCTTT. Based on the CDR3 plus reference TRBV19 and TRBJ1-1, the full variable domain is DGGITQSPKYLFRKEGQNVTLSCEQNLNHDAMYWYRQDPGQGLRLIYYSQIVNDFQKGDIAEGYSVSREKKESFPLTVTSAQKNPTAFYLCASTPGGEAFFGQGTRLTVV.

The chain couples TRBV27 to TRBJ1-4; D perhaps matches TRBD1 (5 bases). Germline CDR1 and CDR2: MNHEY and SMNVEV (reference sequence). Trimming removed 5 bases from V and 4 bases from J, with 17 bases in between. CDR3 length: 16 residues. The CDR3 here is CASSPKTEYLNEKLFF. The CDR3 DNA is TGTGCCAGCAGTCCGAAGACAGAGTACCTTAATGAAAAACTGTTTTTT.

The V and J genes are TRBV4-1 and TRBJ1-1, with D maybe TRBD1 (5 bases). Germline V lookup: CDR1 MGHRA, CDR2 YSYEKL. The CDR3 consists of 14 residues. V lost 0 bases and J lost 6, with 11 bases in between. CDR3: CASSQEGGIAEAFF. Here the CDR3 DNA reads TGCGCCAGCAGCCAAGAGGGGGGGATCGCTGAAGCTTTCTTT.

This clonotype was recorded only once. CDR3 sequence reads: CASSFIGRSEQYF. For the CDR3, the DNA is TGTGCCAGCAGTTTCATCGGAAGGTCCGAGCAGTACTTC. The chain uses TRBV28 and TRBJ2-7; D is ambiguous. Germline V gene sequence: CDR1 MDHEN, CDR2 SYDVKM. The CDR3 contains 13 residues. Trimming took off 3 bases at V and 6 bases at J, with 12 bases between the two ends.

The CDR3 protein is CAWSAGTSSEKLFF. CDR3 sequence (DNA): TGTGCCTGGAGTGCAGGGACGTCAAGTGAAAAACTGTTTTTT. This rearrangement joins TRBV30 to TRBJ1-4; D is possibly TRBD1 (5 bases). V dropped 1 base and J dropped 7 bases, with 13 bases sitting between them. Germline CDR1 reads GTSNPN; CDR2 reads SVGIG (reference sequence). This CDR3 is 14 amino acids long.

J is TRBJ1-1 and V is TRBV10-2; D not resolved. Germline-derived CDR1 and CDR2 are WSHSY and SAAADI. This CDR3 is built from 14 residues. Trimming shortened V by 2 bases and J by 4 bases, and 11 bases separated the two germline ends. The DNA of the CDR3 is TGCGCCAGCAGTGAGACCGGGCTAGGCACTGAAGCTTTCTTT. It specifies CASSETGLGTEAFF.

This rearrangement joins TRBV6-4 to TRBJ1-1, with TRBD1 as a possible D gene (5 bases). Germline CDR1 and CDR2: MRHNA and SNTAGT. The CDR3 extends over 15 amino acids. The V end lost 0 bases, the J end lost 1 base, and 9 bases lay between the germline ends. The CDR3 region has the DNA TGTGCCAGCAGTGACTCGAGTACAGGGAACACTGAAGCTTTCTTT. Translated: CASSDSSTGNTEAFF.

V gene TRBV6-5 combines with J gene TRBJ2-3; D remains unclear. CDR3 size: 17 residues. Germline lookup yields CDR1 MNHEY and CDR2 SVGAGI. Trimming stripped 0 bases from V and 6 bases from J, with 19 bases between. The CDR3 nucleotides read TGTGCCAGCAGTTACTCAGGGTACCCGACCGAGAGGGATACGCAGTATTTT. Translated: CASSYSGYPTERDTQYF.

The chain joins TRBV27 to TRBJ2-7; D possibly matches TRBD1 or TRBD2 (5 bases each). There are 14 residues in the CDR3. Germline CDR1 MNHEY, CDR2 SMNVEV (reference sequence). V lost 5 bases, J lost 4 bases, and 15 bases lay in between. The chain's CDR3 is CASSPGTDRYEQYF. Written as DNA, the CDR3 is TGTGCCAGCAGTCCGGGGACGGACCGATACGAGCAGTACTTC.

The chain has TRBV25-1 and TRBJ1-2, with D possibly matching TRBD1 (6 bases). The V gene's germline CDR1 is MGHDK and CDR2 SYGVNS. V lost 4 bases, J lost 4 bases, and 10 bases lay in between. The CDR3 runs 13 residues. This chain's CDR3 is CASSAGTTYGYTF. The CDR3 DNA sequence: TGTGCCAGCAGTGCCGGGACAACCTATGGCTACACCTTC.